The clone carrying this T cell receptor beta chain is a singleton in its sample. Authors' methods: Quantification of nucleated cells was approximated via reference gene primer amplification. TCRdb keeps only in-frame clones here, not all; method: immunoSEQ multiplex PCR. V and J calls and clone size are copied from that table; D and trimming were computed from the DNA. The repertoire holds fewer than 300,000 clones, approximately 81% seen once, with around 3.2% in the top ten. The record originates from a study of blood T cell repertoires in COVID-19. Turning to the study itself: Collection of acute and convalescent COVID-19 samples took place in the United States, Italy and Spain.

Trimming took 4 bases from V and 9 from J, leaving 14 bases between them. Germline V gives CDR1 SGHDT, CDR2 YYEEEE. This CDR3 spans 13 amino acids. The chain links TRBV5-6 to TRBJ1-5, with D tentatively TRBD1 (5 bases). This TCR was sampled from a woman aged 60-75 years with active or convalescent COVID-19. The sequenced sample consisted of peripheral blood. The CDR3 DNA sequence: TGTGCCAGCAGCAAGACAGCCATGGGGCCCCAGCATTTT. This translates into CASSKTAMGPQHF.